The 20 T cell receptor beta chains presented below share a single source sample, sequenced in a study of T cells after yellow fever vaccination. Each CDR3 protein gets one entry after TCRdb re-called the 5' RACE reads with MiXCR. The table has around 310,000 distinct CDR3 sequences, around 3.6% seen once. Specimen: PBMCs, collected on the day of the yellow fever booster vaccination. The receptors were sampled from a man between 18 and 35 years old who received the YFV17D yellow fever vaccine.

The genes are TRBV20-1 and TRBJ2-7; D is unclear. CDR1 and CDR2 from the germline V gene are DFQATT and SNEGSKA (reference sequence). V was trimmed by 0 bases and J by 4 bases, leaving 10 bases between them. The CDR3 runs 13 residues. CDR3 region: CSARDTTEYEQYV. The CDR3 coding sequence is TGCAGTGCTAGAGATACTACCGAGTACGAGCAGTACGTC.

The sample holds a few counts of this clonotype. The chain uses TRBV2 and TRBJ2-3; 8 nucleotides match TRBD1. The CDR3 has 15 amino acids. The trim removed 6 bases at V and 5 bases at J, leaving 10 bases unmatched. Germline V gene sequence: CDR1 SNHLY, CDR2 FYNNEI. DNA for the CDR3: TGTGCCAGCAGCTGGGTGGCAGGGGGCCAAGATACGCAGTATTTT. Translated, it gives CASSWVAGGQDTQYF.

This clonotype was seen only a few times. This chain links TRBV5-1 with TRBJ2-2; D not resolved. V lost 1 base to trimming and J lost 6 bases, with 10 bases between them. In germline, CDR1 is SGHRS, CDR2 YFSETQ. CDR3 length: 14 amino acids. CDR3 protein: CASSLSVASGELFF. In nucleotides, the CDR3 is TGCGCCAGCAGCTTGAGCGTGGCCTCCGGGGAGCTGTTTTTT. The variable domain in full, completed from reference TRBV5-1 and TRBJ2-2, reads KAGVTQTPRYLIKTRGQQVTLSCSPISGHRSVSWYQQTPGQGLQFLFEYFSETQRNKGNFPGRFSGRQFSNSRSEMNVSTLELGDSALYLCASSLSVASGELFFGEGSRLTVL.

The V gene is TRBV5-1, the J gene TRBJ2-1, with D unclear. Trimming shortened V by 4 bases and J by 8 bases, and 22 bases separated the two germline ends. This CDR3 is 16 amino acids long. In germline, CDR1 is SGHRS, CDR2 YFSETQ. The CDR3 bases are TGCGCCAGCAGCCTACTCCGGTCTTCTGGGATACATGAGCAGTTCTTC. Protein product: CASSLLRSSGIHEQFF.

This clonotype was seen repeatedly, ten times or more. The V and J genes are TRBV20-1 and TRBJ1-2; D uncertain. From germline, CDR1 is DFQATT and CDR2 SNEGSKA (reference sequence). V was shortened by 0 bases and J by 4 bases, with 12 bases between the two germline ends. The CDR3 loop spans 14 amino acids. The CDR3 region has the DNA TGCAGTGCTAGAGATCCGTTGAGTGGCTATGGCTACACCTTC. Its translation is CSARDPLSGYGYTF.

This clonotype was recorded many times. This sequence joins TRBV10-2 and TRBJ2-5; 7 nucleotides line up with TRBD1. V shed 8 bases and J 1 base; nucleotides not matched to a gene: 10. CDR3 length: 15 residues. Germline CDR1 WSHSY, CDR2 SAAADI. The CDR3 DNA reads TGCGCCAGCCTAGAGGCAGGGGGAGTCCAAGAGACCCAGTACTTC. Its protein is CASLEAGGVQETQYF.

On this clonotype: One end of the junction fails to match germline, which may point to a read error. Here the CDR3 DNA reads TGTGCCAGGAGTTTAGATAGGAGCACAGAAGCTTTCTTT. Translating it yields CARSLDRSTEAFF. This chain uses TRBV28 with TRBJ1-1; D remains unclear. CDR3 length: 13 residues. Germline CDR1 reads MDHEN; CDR2 reads SYDVKM.

This clonotype was observed a handful of times. V gene TRBV6-5 combines with J gene TRBJ1-5; TRBD1 matches 9 bases. The junction had 10 bases not matched to a gene; V was cut back by 6 bases and J by 4 bases. Germline CDR1 and CDR2: MNHEY and SVGAGI. The CDR3 is made up of 16 amino acids. CDR3 sequence (DNA): TGTGCCAGCAGGGATTTACAGGGGGCTAGGAATCAGCCCCAGCATTTT. Translation: CASRDLQGARNQPQHF.

This clonotype was seen ten or more times. The chain uses TRBV20-1 and TRBJ2-2; 9 positions agree with TRBD1. The CDR3 covers 15 residues. Germline-derived CDR1 and CDR2 are DFQATT and SNEGSKA (reference sequence). Trimming removed 5 bases from V and 7 bases from J; junction bases left unmatched: 11. CDR3 bases: TGCAGTGCTCCTTGGACAGGGGAAATTAACGGGGAGCTGTTTTTT. It specifies CSAPWTGEINGELFF.

The chain is built from TRBV18 and TRBJ2-5; 9 nucleotides agree with TRBD2. With 1 base clipped from V and 4 bases from J, the junction kept 16 bases outside the gene matches. This CDR3 contains 19 residues. Germline-derived CDR1 and CDR2 are KGHSH and LQKENI. The CDR3: CASSPRVTRGGLTLETQYF. The CDR3, as DNA: TGTGCCAGCTCACCACGGGTCACGCGGGGGGGCCTCACCCTAGAGACCCAGTACTTC. Using reference TRBV18 and TRBJ2-5 for the parts outside the CDR3, the full variable domain is NAGVMQNPRHLVRRRGQEARLRCSPMKGHSHVYWYRQLPEEGLKFMVYLQKENIIDESGMPKERFSAEFPKEGPSILRIQQVVRGDSAAYFCASSPRVTRGGLTLETQYFGPGTRLLVL.

This clonotype has at least ten counts. The chain recombines TRBV29-1 with TRBJ2-5; TRBD2 aligns across 9 bases. J gave up 5 bases and V 3 bases, and 7 bases lay outside the gene matches. CDR3 length: 14 residues. Germline CDR1 SQVTM, CDR2 ANQGSEA. The CDR3 DNA reads TGCAGCGTTGACCTGGTAGCGGGGGCGGAGACCCAGTACTTC. Translated, it gives CSVDLVAGAETQYF.

This clonotype has a count of ten or more. This rearrangement joins TRBV7-2 to TRBJ2-5; possible D gene TRBD1, 6 bases. Germline assignment: CDR1 SGHTA and CDR2 FQGNSA. The CDR3 sequence is 14 residues long. V was trimmed by 4 bases and J by 1 base, leaving 10 bases between them. The DNA of the CDR3 is TGTGCCAGCAGCTACCAACAGGGCCAAGAGACCCAGTACTTC. Protein sequence: CASSYQQGQETQYF.

This CDR3 reads CASSFVGAEAFF. The CDR3, as DNA: TGTGCCAGCAGTTTCGTGGGAGCTGAAGCTTTCTTT. The genes are TRBV12-3 or TRBV12-4 and TRBJ1-1, with D unresolved. Trimming removed 3 bases at V and 6 bases at J, with 8 bases between. This CDR3 has 12 residues.

Many counts were recorded for this clonotype. The V and J genes are TRBV11-2 and TRBJ2-2; 11 bases are a match to TRBD1. The CDR3 is made up of 15 amino acids. The V segment lost 6 bases and the J segment 7 bases; nucleotides outside the gene matches: 7. CDR1 and CDR2 from the germline V gene are SGHAT and FQNNGV. CDR3 amino acids: CASSPGQGVFGELFF. The CDR3 nucleotides read TGTGCCAGCAGTCCGGGACAGGGGGTTTTCGGGGAGCTGTTTTTT. Supplemented by reference TRBV11-2 and TRBJ2-2, the full variable domain reads EAGVAQSPRYKIIEKRQSVAFWCNPISGHATLYWYQQILGQGPKLLIQFQNNGVVDDSQLPKDRFSAERLKGVDSTLKIQPAKLEDSAVYLCASSPGQGVFGELFFGEGSRLTVL.

This chain uses TRBV7-2 with TRBJ2-7; D ambiguous. V dropped 0 bases and J dropped 4 bases, with 10 bases sitting between them. The CDR3 length is 14 residues. Germline assignment: CDR1 SGHTA and CDR2 FQGNSA. The CDR3 DNA is TGTGCCAGCAGCTTAGCGCAAGGGCCATACGAGCAGTACTTC. Translation gives CASSLAQGPYEQYF.

This clonotype was found many times. The rearrangement joins TRBV4-1 to TRBJ1-2; 7 bases fit TRBD1. The CDR3 sequence is 16 residues long. J gave up 0 bases and V 3 bases, and 7 bases lay outside the gene matches. Germline-derived CDR1 and CDR2 are MGHRA and YSYEKL. As DNA, the CDR3 is TGCGCCAGCAGCCATCGGTCGAGGGGGCCTAACTATGGCTACACCTTC. Protein sequence: CASSHRSRGPNYGYTF.

The rearrangement links TRBV20-1 to TRBJ2-5, with D unclear. The germline V gene has CDR1 DFQATT and CDR2 SNEGSKA (reference sequence). The CDR3 runs 14 residues. The ends were cut back, 1 base at V and 3 bases at J, with 12 bases in the middle. CDR3 residues: CSARVLGPKETQYF. The CDR3 bases are TGCAGTGCTAGAGTTCTAGGGCCTAAAGAGACCCAGTACTTC.

This clonotype was recorded many times. CDR3 residues: CASSAGAGGRGNEQFF. CDR3 DNA: TGCGCCAGCAGCGCTGGCGCGGGCGGACGAGGCAATGAGCAGTTCTTC. This chain connects TRBV5-1 to TRBJ2-1; possible D gene TRBD2, 5 bases. The V and J ends lost 4 bases and 6 bases respectively, with 20 bases between them. CDR3 length: 16 amino acids. Looked up from germline, CDR1 is SGHRS and CDR2 is YFSETQ.

This clonotype appeared a few times. The V and J genes are TRBV5-4 and TRBJ2-7; 11 bases map to TRBD1. This CDR3 has 15 amino acids. Per germline, CDR1 SGHNT and CDR2 YYREEE (reference sequence). V dropped 4 bases and J dropped 3; count of bases not matched to a gene: 6. The CDR3 sequence is CASSAGTGGGYEQYF. The DNA for the CDR3 is TGTGCCAGCAGCGCCGGGACAGGGGGAGGCTACGAGCAGTACTTC.

Regarding this clonotype: Possible read error: a much larger clone is one base away. The chain combines TRBV7-2 with TRBJ2-1, with 10 nucleotides matching TRBD2. The CDR3 spans 15 residues. Germline CDR1 and CDR2: SGHTA and FQGNSA. CDR3 amino acids: CASRGSSGSYTEQFF. CDR3 DNA sequence: TGTGCCAGCAGGGGATCTAGCGGGAGCTACACTGAGCAGTTCTTC. The full variable domain, rest sourced from reference TRBV7-2 and TRBJ2-1, is GAGVSQSPSNKVTEKGKDVELRCDPISGHTALYWYRQSLGQGLEFLIYFQGNSAPDKSGLPSDRFSAERTGGSVSTLTIQRTQQEDSAVYLCASRGSSGSYTEQFFGPGTRLTVL.